The source of this T cell receptor beta chain is a study of lymphopenia after photon versus proton radiotherapy. Whole-study findings and limits: Proton therapy kept repertoires fairly stable, unlike photons, which gained effector/memory cells. Larger post-nadir TCR diversity loss correlated inversely with survival in deceased patients. After the lymphocyte nadir, photon-treated repertoires showed oligoclonal expansion, especially of CD8+ Temra cells.

Sequencing was performed with immunoSEQ multiplex PCR; in TCRdb, only in-frame clones are kept and a portion is missing. The sample comprises 83,000 or so clones, approximately 82% of which are singletons, and over 1.1% rests with the top ten. The CDR3 is 12 residues long. Trimming stripped 5 bases from V and 7 bases from J, with 8 bases between. Germline CDR1 SGHNT, CDR2 YENEEA. This clone is a singleton in its sample. No antigen is known for it. The sample in question was peripheral blood, obtained from a patient treated with proton-based radiotherapy. The rearrangement uses TRBV11-3 and TRBJ1-4; no firm D call. The TCR sequence derives from a man in his 60s with pancreatic cancer. The CDR3 reads CASSRDPEKLFF. In nucleotides, the CDR3 is TGTGCCAGCAGCCGGGATCCTGAAAAACTGTTTTTT. The entire variable domain, with the rest obtained from reference TRBV11-3 and TRBJ1-4, is as follows: EAGVVQSPRYKIIEKKQPVAFWCNPISGHNTLYWYLQNLGQGPELLIRYENEEAVDDSQLPKDRFSAERLKGVDSTLKIQPAELGDSAVYLCASSRDPEKLFFGSGTQLSVL.